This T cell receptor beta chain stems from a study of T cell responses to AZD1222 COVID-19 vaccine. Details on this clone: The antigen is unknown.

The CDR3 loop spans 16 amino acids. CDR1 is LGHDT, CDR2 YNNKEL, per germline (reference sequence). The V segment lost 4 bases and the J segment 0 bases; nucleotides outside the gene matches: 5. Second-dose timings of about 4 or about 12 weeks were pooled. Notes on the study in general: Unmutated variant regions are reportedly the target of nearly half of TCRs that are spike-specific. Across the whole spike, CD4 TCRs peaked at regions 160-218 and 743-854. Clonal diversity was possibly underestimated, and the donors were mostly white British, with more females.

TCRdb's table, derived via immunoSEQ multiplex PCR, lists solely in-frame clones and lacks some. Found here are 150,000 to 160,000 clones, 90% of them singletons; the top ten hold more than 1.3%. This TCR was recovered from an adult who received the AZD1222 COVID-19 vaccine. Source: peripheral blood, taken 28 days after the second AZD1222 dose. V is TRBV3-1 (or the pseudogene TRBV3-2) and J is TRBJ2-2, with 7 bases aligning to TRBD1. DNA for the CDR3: TGTGCCAGCAGCCTCTACAGGGGTTCGAACACCGGGGAGCTGTTTTTT. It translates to CASSLYRGSNTGELFF.